The 30 T cell receptor beta chains given below trace back to one sample, sequenced in a study of shared clonotypes between healthy human individuals. Method: immunoSEQ multiplex PCR; TCRdb's copy keeps in-frame clones and lacks some. The sample contains more than 450,000 clones, approximately 79% of which appear only once. Sequences were obtained from PBMCs. Source of these receptors: a woman in her 40s in good health. Some clones in this sample may be carry-over from other donors' samples.

The chain joins TRBV5-4 to TRBJ2-5; 7 positions agree with TRBD2. V dropped 4 bases and J dropped 4; count of bases not matched to a gene: 10. The CDR3 is made up of 15 amino acids. Per germline, CDR1 SGHNT and CDR2 YYREEE (reference sequence). CDR3 nucleotide sequence: TGTGCCAGCAGCCAATCCTCTAGCGGACCAGAGACCCAGTACTTC. The encoded protein is CASSQSSSGPETQYF.

The chain uses TRBV7-2 and TRBJ2-5; possible D gene TRBD1, 5 bases. The CDR3 has 16 residues. The ends were cut back, 5 bases at V and 4 bases at J, with 20 bases in the middle. CDR1 is SGHTA and CDR2 is FQGNSA in the germline V gene. CDR3 in amino acids: CASSNRRQGNRETQYF. As DNA, the CDR3 is TGTGCCAGCAGCAATAGGCGTCAGGGTAATCGAGAGACCCAGTACTTC.

The V gene is TRBV23-1, the J gene TRBJ2-2; 7 bases fit TRBD1. TRBV23-1 is an ORF, with its function uncertain. The J segment lost 4 bases and the V segment lost 4 bases, leaving 18 bases of the junction unmatched. The CDR3 covers 19 residues. CDR3 in amino acids: CASSRQASTGPESTGELFF. In DNA form, the CDR3 reads TGCGCCAGCAGTCGCCAGGCCTCGACAGGGCCAGAAAGCACCGGGGAGCTGTTTTTT.

The chain uses TRBV19 and TRBJ1-1, with TRBD1 as a possible D gene (5 bases). Deletions cut 4 bases from V and 1 base from J, with 7 bases between. The CDR3 runs to 13 residues. Germline V gene data show CDR1 as LNHDA and CDR2 as SQIVND (reference sequence). The CDR3 DNA reads TGTGCCAGTAGTACAGGGACGAACACTGAAGCTTTCTTT. The encoded protein is CASSTGTNTEAFF.

The chain's CDR3 is CASSWGGETQYF. The CDR3 nucleotides read TGTGCCAGCAGCTGGGGGGGAGAGACCCAGTACTTC. This chain uses TRBV7-2 with TRBJ2-5; 7 nucleotides match TRBD2. This CDR3 spans 12 amino acids. Unmatched junction bases numbered 0, after V lost 4 bases and J lost 4 bases. Looked up from germline, CDR1 is SGHTA and CDR2 is FQGNSA.

In the case of this clone: The junction shows a germline mismatch at one end, possibly a read error. The chain links TRBV7-8 to TRBJ2-7; 9 bases are shared with TRBD1. The CDR3 runs to 13 residues. The germline V gene has CDR1 SGHVS and CDR2 FQNEAQ. CDR3 in amino acids: CASSLGTGYEQYF. DNA of the CDR3: TGTGCCAGCAGTTTAGGGACAGGGTACGAGCAGTACTTC.

This chain joins TRBV7-2 and TRBJ2-7; 7 bases are shared with TRBD1. This CDR3 has 13 residues. Germline loops: CDR1 SGHTA, CDR2 FQGNSA. The trim removed 4 bases at V and 1 base at J, leaving 1 base unmatched. The chain's CDR3 is CASSSGQSYEQYF. CDR3 DNA sequence: TGTGCCAGCAGCTCGGGACAGTCCTACGAGCAGTACTTC.

The CDR3 bases are TGTGCCATCAGTGACACAGGAATCGGGGCTTTCTTT. Amino acid sequence: CAISDTGIGAFF. The genes are TRBV10-3 and TRBJ1-1; maybe TRBD1 (5 bases). Trimming pared 3 bases from V and 11 bases from J, leaving 13 bases between. The CDR3 is made up of 12 amino acids. Germline loops: CDR1 ENHRY, CDR2 SYGVKD.

This clone appeared a few times. The gene calls are TRBV5-5 and TRBJ2-7; 7 bases agree with TRBD2. The V gene end was trimmed by 1 base and the J gene end by 4 bases; junction bases not matched to a gene: 5. The CDR3 contains 14 residues. The germline gives CDR1 SGHKS, CDR2 YYEKEE (reference sequence). CDR3 DNA: TGTGCCAGCAGCTTGCACAGCGGGACGTACGAGCAGTACTTC. Translated, it gives CASSLHSGTYEQYF.

The CDR3: CASSLNQGQETQYF. The CDR3 DNA sequence: TGTGCCAGCAGTTTAAACCAGGGTCAAGAGACCCAGTACTTC. The chain combines TRBV2 with TRBJ2-5; perhaps TRBD1 as D (5 bases). Germline CDR1 and CDR2: SNHLY and FYNNEI. The CDR3 is made up of 14 amino acids. V was clipped by 5 bases and J by 2 bases, with 12 bases between them. Together with reference TRBV2 and TRBJ2-5, the CDR3 gives the full variable domain: EPEVTQTPSHQVTQMGQEVILRCVPISNHLYFYWYRQILGQKVEFLVSFYNNEISEKSEIFDDQFSVERPDGSNFTLKIRSTKLEDSAMYFCASSLNQGQETQYFGPGTRLLVL.

This chain connects TRBV12-5 to TRBJ2-3; D not resolved. Trimming took 2 bases from V and 4 from J, leaving 4 bases between them. The CDR3 contains 12 residues. CDR1 LGHNT and CDR2 FRNRAP come from the germline V gene. As DNA, the CDR3 is TGTGCTAGTGGTTTGAGGCCAGATACGCAGTATTTT. It encodes CASGLRPDTQYF.

The chain uses TRBV5-4 and TRBJ2-3, with 12 bases fitting TRBD2. The germline V gene has CDR1 SGHNT and CDR2 YYREEE (reference sequence). The V and J ends lost 3 bases and 3 bases, in that order; junction bases with no gene match: 5. The CDR3 runs 16 residues. CDR3 bases: TGTGCCAGCAGCTCGCTAGCGGGAGGGCTGACAGATACGCAGTATTTT. It is translated as CASSSLAGGLTDTQYF.

This chain joins TRBV5-6 and TRBJ2-7; a weak D match, TRBD2 (7 bases). This CDR3 has 15 residues. In germline, CDR1 is SGHDT, CDR2 YYEEEE. Trimming shortened V by 4 bases and J by 5 bases, and 19 bases separated the two germline ends. DNA of the CDR3: TGTGCCAGCAGCCCGGTCGGGGGGCGAGAGGACGAGCAGTACTTC. Protein: CASSPVGGREDEQYF. Full variable domain (rest looked up from reference TRBV5-6 and TRBJ2-7): DAGVTQSPTHLIKTRGQQVTLRCSPKSGHDTVSWYQQALGQGPQFIFQYYEEEERQRGNFPDRFSGHQFPNYSSELNVNALLLGDSALYLCASSPVGGREDEQYFGPGTRLTVT.

This chain links TRBV7-3 with TRBJ2-1; D assignment may be TRBD1 or TRBD2 (6 bases each). Looked up from germline, CDR1 is SGHTA and CDR2 is FQGTGA. V shed 5 bases and J shed 5 bases, with 16 bases lying between them. The CDR3 extends over 15 amino acids. The CDR3 here is CASSLPQGGHNEQFF. The CDR3, as DNA: TGTGCCAGCAGCCTCCCACAGGGAGGCCACAATGAGCAGTTCTTC.

This clone occurred a few times. J is TRBJ2-7 and V is TRBV2, with TRBD2 matching 7 bases. Germline V gives CDR1 SNHLY, CDR2 FYNNEI. This CDR3 spans 15 amino acids. Trimming removed 1 base from V and 4 bases from J; junction bases left unmatched: 7. CDR3 sequence (DNA): TGTGCCAGCAGTGAAGGCCTAGCGGAGATGTACGAGCAGTACTTC. Its protein product is CASSEGLAEMYEQYF.

In its sample, this clone was seen once. V is TRBV18 and J is TRBJ2-7, with D perhaps TRBD1 (6 bases). CDR3 size: 16 residues. Germline V lookup: CDR1 KGHSH, CDR2 LQKENI. Between the trimmed V and J ends, which lost 0 bases and 2 bases, there was a span of 14 bases. The CDR3 region has the DNA TGTGCCAGCTCACCACCTCCGGGACACGGGACCTACGAGCAGTACTTC. Its translation: CASSPPPGHGTYEQYF.

The chain combines TRBV7-8 with TRBJ1-1, with no clear D. This CDR3 is 14 amino acids long. V shed 5 bases and J shed 4 bases, with 14 bases lying between them. The V gene's germline CDR1 is SGHVS and CDR2 FQNEAQ. The CDR3 DNA is TGTGCCAGCAGCACCAGGACGGCCTGCACTGAAGCTTTCTTT. It is translated as CASSTRTACTEAFF.

This chain connects TRBV9 to TRBJ2-3, with no clear D. V was cut by 0 bases and J by 3 bases, with 11 bases left in between. CDR3 size: 15 residues. The germline V gene encodes CDR1 SGDLS and CDR2 YYNGEE. CDR3 nucleotide sequence: TGTGCCAGCAGCGTAGTAGGGTACCGTACAGATACGCAGTATTTT. It translates to CASSVVGYRTDTQYF.

The J gene is TRBJ2-2, the V gene TRBV9; 11 bases match TRBD1. The CDR3 runs 17 residues. V lost 3 bases, J lost 6 bases, and 10 bases stayed unmatched. CDR1 SGDLS and CDR2 YYNGEE come from the germline V gene. The CDR3 bases are TGTGCCAGCAGCGACACTAGAGGACAGGGGGCGGCCGGGGAGCTGTTTTTT. This translates into CASSDTRGQGAAGELFF.

This clone appeared once. The chain recombines TRBV21-1 with TRBJ2-7; the table calls TRBD2, which could not be checked here. TRBV21-1 is an annotated pseudogene. This CDR3 spans 17 amino acids. CDR3 sequence: CASSKVGSALYTYEQYF. CDR3 in DNA: TGTGCCAGCAGCAAAGTCGGGTCCGCCTTATACACCTACGAGCAGTACTTC.

The sample holds many counts of this clone. The chain combines TRBV5-1 with TRBJ2-7; TRBD2 agrees at 11 bases. Germline CDR1 is SGHRS and CDR2 is YFSETQ. The CDR3 sequence is 18 residues long. The trim removed 0 bases at V and 4 bases at J, leaving 12 bases unmatched. The CDR3 DNA sequence: TGCGCCAGCAGCTTGGTGGCTAGCGGGAGGACCACTCCTTACGAGCAGTACTTC. Residues: CASSLVASGRTTPYEQYF.

This chain links TRBV7-9 with TRBJ2-5; the D gene is possibly TRBD2 (6 bases). Germline CDR1 is SEHNR and CDR2 is FQNEAQ (reference sequence). This CDR3 contains 14 residues. V was clipped by 1 base and J by 3 bases, with 9 bases between them. This chain's CDR3 is CASSLVPSEETQYF. CDR3 DNA sequence: TGTGCCAGCAGCTTAGTTCCTAGCGAAGAGACCCAGTACTTC.

The chain recombines TRBV7-6 with TRBJ2-6; D may match TRBD1 or TRBD2 (5 bases each). Per the germline V gene, CDR1 is SGHVS and CDR2 is FNYEAQ. CDR3 length: 19 residues. Trimming left V 5 bases short and J 4 bases short, with 24 bases between. CDR3 sequence reads: CASSRPEGQKALGANVLTF. CDR3 sequence (DNA): TGTGCCAGCAGCCGCCCAGAGGGGCAAAAAGCACTCGGGGCCAACGTCCTGACTTTC. Full variable domain (rest looked up from reference TRBV7-6 and TRBJ2-6): GAGVSQSPRYKVTKRGQDVALRCDPISGHVSLYWYRQALGQGPEFLTYFNYEAQQDKSGLPNDRFSAERPEGSISTLTIQRTEQRDSAMYRCASSRPEGQKALGANVLTFGAGSRLTVL.

This chain links TRBV5-1 with TRBJ2-1, with 12 bases identical to TRBD2. The trim removed 5 bases at V and 6 bases at J, leaving 6 bases unmatched. CDR3 length equals 15 residues. The germline V gene encodes CDR1 SGHRS and CDR2 YFSETQ. The CDR3 DNA follows: TGCGCCAGCAGGGTCACTAGCGGGAGGTTCAATGAGCAGTTCTTC. This encodes CASRVTSGRFNEQFF.

The chain uses TRBV29-1 and TRBJ2-2; D possibly corresponds to TRBD1 (5 bases). V dropped 7 bases and J dropped 5 bases, with 14 bases sitting between them. The germline gives CDR1 SQVTM, CDR2 ANQGSEA. The CDR3 has 13 residues. CDR3: CSARQHNTGELFF. CDR3 DNA: TGCAGCGCTAGACAGCATAATACCGGGGAGCTGTTTTTT.

This rearrangement joins TRBV4-3 to TRBJ2-3; 12 bases map to TRBD2. CDR3 length: 17 residues. Unmatched junction bases numbered 4, after V lost 1 base and J lost 2 bases. Germline V gene lookup returns CDR1 LGHNA and CDR2 YSLEER. This CDR3 reads CASSQGPSGRATDTQYF. Here the CDR3 DNA reads TGCGCCAGCAGCCAAGGCCCTAGCGGGAGGGCCACAGATACGCAGTATTTT.

The CDR3 region is CAISPKGLIDEQFF. The CDR3, as DNA: TGTGCCATCAGTCCCAAGGGGCTTATAGATGAGCAGTTCTTC. The chain carries TRBV10-3 and TRBJ2-1, with D perhaps matching TRBD1 (5 bases). V gave up 5 bases and J gave up 8 bases, with 16 bases separating them. The CDR3 runs 14 residues. Germline CDR1 reads ENHRY; CDR2 reads SYGVKD.

Points on this clone: Other DNA sequences in this sample translate to the same CDR3. This chain links TRBV5-4 with TRBJ2-3, with D possibly TRBD2 on 6 matching bases. V lost 0 bases and J 4 bases, leaving 6 bases between the germline ends. CDR3 size: 13 residues. Germline CDR1 reads SGHNT; CDR2 reads YYREEE (reference sequence). The CDR3 region is CASSLGGADTQYF. The CDR3 bases are TGTGCCAGCAGCTTGGGGGGGGCAGATACGCAGTATTTT.

V is TRBV27 and J is TRBJ2-7, with D possibly matching TRBD1 (5 bases). The CDR3 runs to 13 residues. Looked up from germline, CDR1 is MNHEY and CDR2 is SMNVEV (reference sequence). The V and J ends lost 6 bases and 6 bases respectively, with 15 bases between them. The CDR3 spells CASRQGFGSEQYF. The DNA of the CDR3 is TGTGCCAGCAGGCAGGGTTTTGGATCCGAGCAGTACTTC.

The chain employs TRBV9 and TRBJ2-1; TRBD2 agrees at 11 bases. With V trimmed by 0 bases and J by 8 bases, 13 bases remained unmatched. Looked up from germline, CDR1 is SGDLS and CDR2 is YYNGEE. The CDR3 is 18 amino acids. CDR3 protein: CASSVEFLAGGINDEQFF. The DNA of the CDR3 is TGTGCCAGCAGCGTAGAGTTCCTAGCGGGAGGTATAAATGATGAGCAGTTCTTC.